This record covers a single TCR beta chain. Its target is unknown. This entry belongs to a study of cytomegalovirus exposure and HLA in healthy donors. General study findings and limits: Associated with HLA alleles at 0.05 false discovery rate in a later analysis were 16,951 TCR beta sequences.

There are 13 residues in the CDR3. The V and J ends lost 2 bases and 6 bases respectively, with 11 bases between them. Per germline, CDR1 MRHNA and CDR2 SNTAGT. The PCR ran on 60 Vbeta and 13 Jbeta primers. Produced via immunoSEQ multiplex PCR; TCRdb's table is partial and in-frame only. The sample has roughly 280,000 clones, around 65% seen once. The source is a female donor in good health and CMV-seronegative. The V gene is TRBV6-4, the J gene TRBJ2-7, with D perhaps TRBD1 (5 bases). The source material was PBMCs. CDR3 nucleotide sequence: TGTGCCAGCAGTGACCAGGGTCCCCTCGAGCAGTACTTC. It codes for CASSDQGPLEQYF.